These T cell receptor beta chains were read from a single sample in a study of control samples from healthy donors and cancer patients. Data came from immunoSEQ multiplex PCR; TCRdb stores just in-frame clones and leaves some out. The sample shows fewer than 200,000 clones, approximately 92% of them seen only once. Material for sequencing was blood. These TCRs come from a woman aged 55-70 years in good health. CDR3s leave out the opening cysteine and the closing phenylalanine or tryptophan. Each record gives: V gene, CDR3 protein.

v_gene: TRBV5-1; CDR3aa: ASSLLGGTEAF
v_gene: TRBV7-9; CDR3aa: ASSPPASADTQY
v_gene: TRBV7-2; CDR3aa: ASSSTNYGYT
v_gene: TRBV7-8; CDR3aa: ASSLLRRQDQETQY
v_gene: TRBV4-3; CDR3aa: ASSQLTGQNTEAF
v_gene: TRBV27; CDR3aa: ASSPGQGVAGELF
v_gene: TRBV5-4; CDR3aa: ASSLGQAIGSGYT
v_gene: TRBV7-9; CDR3aa: ASSLGHSYEQY
v_gene: TRBV6-5; CDR3aa: ASSSGTHYEQY
v_gene: TRBV28; CDR3aa: ASSLSTSEAF
v_gene: TRBV2; CDR3aa: ASSESGNIQY
v_gene: TRBV6-2/TRBV6-3; CDR3aa: ASSPEGTSGGYEQY
v_gene: TRBV6-1; CDR3aa: ASSEIRQRDSPLH
v_gene: TRBV6-4; CDR3aa: ASSDRDSWDNEQF
v_gene: TRBV11-3; CDR3aa: ASGATSWNEQF
v_gene: TRBV12-5; CDR3aa: ASGLGTENEKLF
v_gene: TRBV6-5; CDR3aa: ASNIQGWYGYT
v_gene: TRBV4-1; CDR3aa: ASSQDLGDRAYEQY
v_gene: TRBV6-1; CDR3aa: ASSETVDYNSPLH
v_gene: TRBV6-6; CDR3aa: ASIEGHTYEQY
v_gene: TRBV7-2; CDR3aa: ASSRGRGRETQY
v_gene: TRBV21-1; CDR3aa: ASSLIGGQGENTEAF
v_gene: TRBV15; CDR3aa: ATSHLRQGAQPQH
v_gene: TRBV20-1; CDR3aa: SASLRGGNEKLF
v_gene: TRBV9; CDR3aa: ASSVGGQETQY
v_gene: TRBV5-1; CDR3aa: ASSTSSVNTEAF
v_gene: TRBV18; CDR3aa: ASSPLAGDFNQPQH